The entry below gives a single T cell receptor (beta chain) sequence along with its context. Antigen: not known. The data derive from a study of cytomegalovirus exposure and HLA in healthy donors. In the study overall: The study placed approximately 81% of its approximately 400 genotyped donors in the Caucasian-associated ancestry cluster. The study, taken as a whole, reports: Segments of the TCR beta V type were, in most cases, productive about 90% or about 30% of the time in an earlier analysis.

The CDR3 length is 15 residues. The germline V gene has CDR1 SGHRS and CDR2 YFSETQ. Trimming took 4 bases from V and 0 from J, leaving 13 bases between them. PCR primers comprised 60 Vbeta and 13 Jbeta primers. Measured with immunoSEQ multiplex PCR; TCRdb has only the in-frame clones, and not every one. Of over 150,000 clones in the sample, roughly 77% were seen once. This sequence originates from a man aged 25-45 years in good health and CMV-seropositive. The sample comprised PBMCs. This chain connects TRBV5-1 to TRBJ1-1; D gene unclear. The CDR3 reads CASSRTGDMNTEAFF. CDR3 bases: TGCGCCAGCAGCCGAACGGGAGATATGAACACTGAAGCTTTCTTT.